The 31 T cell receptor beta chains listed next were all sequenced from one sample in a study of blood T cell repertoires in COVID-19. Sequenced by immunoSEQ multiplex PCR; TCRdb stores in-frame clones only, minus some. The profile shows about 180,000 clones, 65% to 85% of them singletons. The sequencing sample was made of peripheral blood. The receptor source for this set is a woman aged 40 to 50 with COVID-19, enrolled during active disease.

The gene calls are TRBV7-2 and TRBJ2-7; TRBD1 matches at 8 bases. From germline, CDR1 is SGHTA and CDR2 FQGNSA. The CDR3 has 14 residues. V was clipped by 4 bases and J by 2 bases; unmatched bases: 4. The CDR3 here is CASSSRQGTYEQYF. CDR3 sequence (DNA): TGTGCCAGCAGCTCCAGACAGGGGACCTACGAGCAGTACTTC. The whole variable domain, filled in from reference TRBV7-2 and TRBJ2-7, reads GAGVSQSPSNKVTEKGKDVELRCDPISGHTALYWYRQSLGQGLEFLIYFQGNSAPDKSGLPSDRFSAERTGGSVSTLTIQRTQQEDSAVYLCASSSRQGTYEQYFGPGTRLTVT.

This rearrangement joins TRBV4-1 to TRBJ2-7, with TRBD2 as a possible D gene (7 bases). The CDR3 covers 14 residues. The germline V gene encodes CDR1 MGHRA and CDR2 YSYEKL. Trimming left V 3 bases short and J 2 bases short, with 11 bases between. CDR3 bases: TGCGCCAGCAGCCACAGGGGAGGGGCCTACGAGCAGTACTTC. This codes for CASSHRGGAYEQYF.

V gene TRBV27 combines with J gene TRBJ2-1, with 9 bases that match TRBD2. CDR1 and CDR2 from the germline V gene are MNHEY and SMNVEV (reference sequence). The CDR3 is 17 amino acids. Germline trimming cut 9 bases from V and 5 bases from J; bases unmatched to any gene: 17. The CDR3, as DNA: TGTGCCAGTCGGGGCAGGGGAAAGCGGGGGGTTCACAATGAGCAGTTCTTC. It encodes CASRGRGKRGVHNEQFF.

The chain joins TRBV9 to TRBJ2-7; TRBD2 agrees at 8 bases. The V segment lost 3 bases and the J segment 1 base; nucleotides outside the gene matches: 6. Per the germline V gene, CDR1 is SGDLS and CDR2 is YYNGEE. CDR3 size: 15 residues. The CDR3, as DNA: TGTGCCAGCAGCGGAGTAGCGGGGATTTCCTACGAGCAGTACTTC. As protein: CASSGVAGISYEQYF.

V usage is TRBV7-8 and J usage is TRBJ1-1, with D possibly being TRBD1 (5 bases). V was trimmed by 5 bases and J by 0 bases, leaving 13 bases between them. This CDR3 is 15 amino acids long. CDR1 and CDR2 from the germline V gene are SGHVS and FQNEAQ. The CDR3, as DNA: TGTGCCAGCAGCCCACGACAGAATATGAACACTGAAGCTTTCTTT. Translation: CASSPRQNMNTEAFF.

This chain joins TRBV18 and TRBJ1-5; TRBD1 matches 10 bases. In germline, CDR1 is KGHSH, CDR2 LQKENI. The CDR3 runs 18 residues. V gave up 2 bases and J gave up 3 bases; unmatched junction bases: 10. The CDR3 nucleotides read TGTGCCAGCTCACCATCTGGACAGGGGGTATGGATCAATCAGCCCCAGCATTTT. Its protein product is CASSPSGQGVWINQPQHF.

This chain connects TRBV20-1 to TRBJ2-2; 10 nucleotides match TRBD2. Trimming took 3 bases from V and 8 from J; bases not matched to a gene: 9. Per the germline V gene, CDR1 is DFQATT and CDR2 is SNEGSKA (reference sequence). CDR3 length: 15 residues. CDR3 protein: CSASVAGGRRGELFF. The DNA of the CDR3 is TGCAGTGCTAGTGTAGCGGGGGGCCGCCGGGGGGAGCTGTTTTTT.

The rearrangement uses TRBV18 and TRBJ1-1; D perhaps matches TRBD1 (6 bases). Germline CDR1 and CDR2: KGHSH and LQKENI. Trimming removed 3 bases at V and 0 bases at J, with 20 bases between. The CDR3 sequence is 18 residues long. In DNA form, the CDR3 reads TGTGCCAGCTCACCGTTGACAGGATACAAGGGGATGAACACTGAAGCTTTCTTT. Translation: CASSPLTGYKGMNTEAFF.

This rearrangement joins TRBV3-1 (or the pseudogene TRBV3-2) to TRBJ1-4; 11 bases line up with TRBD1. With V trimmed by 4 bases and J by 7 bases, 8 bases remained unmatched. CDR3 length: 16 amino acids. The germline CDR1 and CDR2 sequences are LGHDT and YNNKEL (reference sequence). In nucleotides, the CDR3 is TGTGCCAGCAGCCCGGACAGGGGGCGCGTTCGTGAAAAACTGTTTTTT. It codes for CASSPDRGRVREKLFF.

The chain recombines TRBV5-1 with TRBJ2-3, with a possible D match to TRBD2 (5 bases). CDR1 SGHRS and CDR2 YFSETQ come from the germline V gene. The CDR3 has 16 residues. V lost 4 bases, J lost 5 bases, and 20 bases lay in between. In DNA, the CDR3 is TGCGCCAGCAGCCAGTCGGCAGGACTCCAAAGAGATACGCAGTATTTT. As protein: CASSQSAGLQRDTQYF.

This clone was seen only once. This CDR3 reads CASSLRVGETQYF. CDR3 bases: TGTGCCAGCAGCCTGCGGGTCGGGGAGACCCAGTACTTC. The V call is TRBV7-9, the J call TRBJ2-5; possible D gene TRBD2, 5 bases. Germline loops: CDR1 SEHNR, CDR2 FQNEAQ (reference sequence). The V gene lost 5 bases and the J gene lost 5 bases, with 12 bases spanning the gap. This CDR3 has 13 residues.

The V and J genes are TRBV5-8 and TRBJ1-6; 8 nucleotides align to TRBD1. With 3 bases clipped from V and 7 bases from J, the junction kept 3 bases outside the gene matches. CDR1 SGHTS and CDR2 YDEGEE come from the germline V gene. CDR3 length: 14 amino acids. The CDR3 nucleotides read TGTGCCAGCAGCTCCGGACAGGGAAATTCACCCCTCCACTTT. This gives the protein CASSSGQGNSPLHF.

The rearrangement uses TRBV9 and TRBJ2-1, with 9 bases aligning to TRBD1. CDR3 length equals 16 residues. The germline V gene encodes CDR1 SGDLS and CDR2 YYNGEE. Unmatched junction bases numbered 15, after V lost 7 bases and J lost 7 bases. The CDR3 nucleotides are TGTGCCAGCCGACCCGGGACAGGGCTAAGTTTAAATGAGCAGTTCTTC. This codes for CASRPGTGLSLNEQFF.

The DNA of the CDR3 is TGCGCCAGCAGCTCTGGGAGCTACGAGCAGTACTTC. Protein product: CASSSGSYEQYF. The J gene is TRBJ2-7, the V gene TRBV5-1; weak D call: TRBD2 (5 bases). The CDR3 runs 12 residues. Germline loops: CDR1 SGHRS, CDR2 YFSETQ. Between the trimmed V and J ends, which lost 3 bases and 3 bases, there was a span of 7 bases.

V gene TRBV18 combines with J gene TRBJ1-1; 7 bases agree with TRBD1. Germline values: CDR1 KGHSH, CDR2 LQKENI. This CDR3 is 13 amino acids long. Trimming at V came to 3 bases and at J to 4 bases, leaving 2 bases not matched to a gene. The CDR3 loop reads CASSPDRATEAFF. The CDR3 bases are TGTGCCAGCTCACCTGACAGGGCCACTGAAGCTTTCTTT.

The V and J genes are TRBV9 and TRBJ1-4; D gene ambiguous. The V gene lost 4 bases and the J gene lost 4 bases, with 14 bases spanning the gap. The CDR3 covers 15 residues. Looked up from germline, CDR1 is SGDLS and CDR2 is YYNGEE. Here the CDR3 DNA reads TGTGCCAGCAGCCCTCGAGGGAGAGTTAATGAAAAACTGTTTTTT. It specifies CASSPRGRVNEKLFF.

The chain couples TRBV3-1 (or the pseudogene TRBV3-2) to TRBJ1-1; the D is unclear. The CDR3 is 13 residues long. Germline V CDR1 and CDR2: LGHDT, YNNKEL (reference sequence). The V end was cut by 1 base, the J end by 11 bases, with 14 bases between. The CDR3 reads CASSQGGGGPAFF. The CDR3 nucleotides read TGTGCCAGCAGCCAAGGAGGAGGTGGCCCCGCTTTCTTT.

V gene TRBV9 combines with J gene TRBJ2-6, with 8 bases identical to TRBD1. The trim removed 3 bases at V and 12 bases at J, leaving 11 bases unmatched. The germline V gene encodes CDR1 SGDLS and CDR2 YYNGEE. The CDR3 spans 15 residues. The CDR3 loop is CASSAKQGDKGVLTF. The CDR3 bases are TGTGCCAGCAGCGCCAAACAGGGGGATAAGGGCGTCCTGACTTTC. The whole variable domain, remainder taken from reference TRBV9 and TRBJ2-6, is DSGVTQTPKHLITATGQRVTLRCSPRSGDLSVYWYQQSLDQGLQFLIQYYNGEERAKGNILERFSAQQFPDLHSELNLSSLELGDSALYFCASSAKQGDKGVLTFGAGSRLTVL.

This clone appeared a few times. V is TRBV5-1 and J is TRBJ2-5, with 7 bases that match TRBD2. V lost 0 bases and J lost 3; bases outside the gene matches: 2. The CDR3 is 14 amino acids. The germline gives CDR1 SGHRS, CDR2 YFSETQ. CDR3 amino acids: CASSLELAEETQYF. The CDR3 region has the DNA TGCGCCAGCAGCTTGGAGCTAGCGGAAGAGACCCAGTACTTC.

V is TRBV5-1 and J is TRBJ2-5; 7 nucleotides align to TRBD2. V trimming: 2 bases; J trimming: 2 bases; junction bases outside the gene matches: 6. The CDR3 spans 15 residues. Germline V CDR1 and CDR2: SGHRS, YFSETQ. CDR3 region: CASSFPRGDQETQYF. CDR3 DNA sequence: TGCGCCAGCAGCTTCCCCCGGGGGGATCAAGAGACCCAGTACTTC.

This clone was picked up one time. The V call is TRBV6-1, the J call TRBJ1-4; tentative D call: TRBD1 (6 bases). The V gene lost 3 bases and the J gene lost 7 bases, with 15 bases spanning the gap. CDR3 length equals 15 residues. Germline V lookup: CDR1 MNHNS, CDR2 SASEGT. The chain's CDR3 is CASSEGAVGGEKLFF. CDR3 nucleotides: TGTGCCAGCAGTGAGGGGGCTGTTGGTGGTGAAAAACTGTTTTTT.

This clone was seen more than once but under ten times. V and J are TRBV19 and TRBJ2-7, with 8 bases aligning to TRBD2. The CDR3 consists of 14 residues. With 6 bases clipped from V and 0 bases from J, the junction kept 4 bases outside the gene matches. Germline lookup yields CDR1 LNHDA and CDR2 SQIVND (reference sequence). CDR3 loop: CASRPGGSSYEQYF. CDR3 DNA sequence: TGTGCCAGTAGGCCGGGGGGGAGCTCCTACGAGCAGTACTTC. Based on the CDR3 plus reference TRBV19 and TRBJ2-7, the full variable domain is DGGITQSPKYLFRKEGQNVTLSCEQNLNHDAMYWYRQDPGQGLRLIYYSQIVNDFQKGDIAEGYSVSREKKESFPLTVTSAQKNPTAFYLCASRPGGSSYEQYFGPGTRLTVT.

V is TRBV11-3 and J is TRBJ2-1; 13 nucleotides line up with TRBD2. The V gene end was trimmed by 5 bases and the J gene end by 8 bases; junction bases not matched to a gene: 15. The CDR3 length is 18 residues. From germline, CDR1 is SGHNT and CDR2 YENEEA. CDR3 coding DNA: TGTGCCAGCAGCCCCGCTGCCGGGACTAGCGGGGTAATTCATGAGCAGTTCTTC. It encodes CASSPAAGTSGVIHEQFF.

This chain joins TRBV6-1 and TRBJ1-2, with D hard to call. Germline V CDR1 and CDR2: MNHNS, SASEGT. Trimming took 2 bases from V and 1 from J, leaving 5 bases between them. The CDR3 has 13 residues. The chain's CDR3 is CASSENNNYGYTF. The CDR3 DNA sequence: TGTGCCAGCAGTGAAAACAATAACTATGGCTACACCTTC.

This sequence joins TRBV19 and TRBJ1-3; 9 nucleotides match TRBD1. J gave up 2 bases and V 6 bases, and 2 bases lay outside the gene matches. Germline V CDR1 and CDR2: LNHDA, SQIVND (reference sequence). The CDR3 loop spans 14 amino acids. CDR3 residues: CASRTGGTGNTIYF. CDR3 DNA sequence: TGTGCCAGTAGGACAGGGGGTACTGGAAACACCATATATTTT.

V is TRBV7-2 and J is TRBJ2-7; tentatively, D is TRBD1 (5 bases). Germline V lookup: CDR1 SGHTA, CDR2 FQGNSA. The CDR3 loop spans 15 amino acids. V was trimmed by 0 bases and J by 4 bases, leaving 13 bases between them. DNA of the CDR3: TGTGCCAGCAGCTTAGCCGTCAGGGATCCTTACGAGCAGTACTTC. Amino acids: CASSLAVRDPYEQYF.

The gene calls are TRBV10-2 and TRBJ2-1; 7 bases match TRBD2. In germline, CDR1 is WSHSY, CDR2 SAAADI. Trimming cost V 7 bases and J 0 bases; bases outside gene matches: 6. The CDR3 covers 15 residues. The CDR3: CASIPSGSSYNEQFF. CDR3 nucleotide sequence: TGCGCCAGCATCCCTAGCGGTAGCTCCTACAATGAGCAGTTCTTC.

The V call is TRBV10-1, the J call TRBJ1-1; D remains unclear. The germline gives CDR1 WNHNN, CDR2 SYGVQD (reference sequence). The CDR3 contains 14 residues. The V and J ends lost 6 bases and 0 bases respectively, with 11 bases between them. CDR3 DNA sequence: TGCGCCAGCAGCCTAACAGCTGTGAACACTGAAGCTTTCTTT. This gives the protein CASSLTAVNTEAFF.

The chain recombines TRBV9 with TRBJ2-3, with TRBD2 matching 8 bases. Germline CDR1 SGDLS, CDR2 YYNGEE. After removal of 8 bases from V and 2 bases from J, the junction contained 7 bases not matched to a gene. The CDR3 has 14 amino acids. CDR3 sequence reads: CASNPSGSTDTQYF. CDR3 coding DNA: TGTGCCAGTAATCCTAGCGGGTCCACAGATACGCAGTATTTT.

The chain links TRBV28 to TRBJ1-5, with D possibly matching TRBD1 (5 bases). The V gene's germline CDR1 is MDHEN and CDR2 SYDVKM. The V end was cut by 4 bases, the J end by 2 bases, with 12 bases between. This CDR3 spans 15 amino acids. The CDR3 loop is CASSSYRSGNQPQHF. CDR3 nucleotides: TGTGCCAGCAGTTCTTACAGGAGTGGCAATCAGCCCCAGCATTTT.

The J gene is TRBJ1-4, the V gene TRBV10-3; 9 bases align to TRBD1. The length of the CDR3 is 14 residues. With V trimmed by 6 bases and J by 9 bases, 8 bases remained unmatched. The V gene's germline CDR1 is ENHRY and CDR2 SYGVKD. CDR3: CAIRSQGASKKLFF. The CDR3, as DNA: TGTGCCATCAGGTCACAGGGGGCTTCAAAAAAACTGTTTTTT.